This T cell receptor beta chain stems from a study of control samples from healthy donors and cancer patients (TCRdb year 2020). With respect to this clone: Its antigen is not yet known. It has no much larger one-base neighbor in the sample; base qualities were not kept.

Library preparation used the immunoSEQ multiplex PCR assay. Held by TCRdb, this immuneACCESS table contains in-frame sequences only and omits some clones. Under half of the omission traces to an unresolved V gene where checked; the cause of the rest is unknown. Within this sample are fewer than 200,000 clones, with around 93% of them counted one time only. The ten largest make up approximately 4% of the sample. Trimming removed 2 bases from V and 0 bases from J, leaving 7 bases between the germline ends. From its cysteine to its phenylalanine, the CDR3 spans 14 amino acids. Solely the CDR3 DNA is kept, with 42 bases framed from the first base. As encoded in the germline V gene, CDR1 is MNHNS while CDR2 is SASEGT.

Rearrangement joined TRBV6-1 to TRBJ1-1; the D gene is not confidently resolved. This receptor was taken from an older woman in good health. The sample was blood. Here the CDR3 is given as CASSEQVLNTEAFF. The bases are TGTGCCAGCAGTGAACAGGTCCTGAACACTGAAGCTTTCTTT.